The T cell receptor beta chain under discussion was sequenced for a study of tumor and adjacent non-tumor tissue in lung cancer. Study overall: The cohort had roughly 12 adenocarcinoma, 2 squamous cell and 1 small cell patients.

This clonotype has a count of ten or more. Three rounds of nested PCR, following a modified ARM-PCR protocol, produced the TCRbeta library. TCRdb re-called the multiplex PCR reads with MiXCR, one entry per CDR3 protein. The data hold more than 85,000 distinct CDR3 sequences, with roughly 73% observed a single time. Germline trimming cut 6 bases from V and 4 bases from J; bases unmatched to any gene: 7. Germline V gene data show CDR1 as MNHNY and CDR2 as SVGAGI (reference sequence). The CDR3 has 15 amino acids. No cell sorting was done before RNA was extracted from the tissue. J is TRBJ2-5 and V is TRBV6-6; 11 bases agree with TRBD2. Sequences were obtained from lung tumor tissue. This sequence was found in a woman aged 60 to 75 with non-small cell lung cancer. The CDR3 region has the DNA TGTGCCAGCAGCGATGCAGGACTAGCGGGAGAGACCCAGTACTTC. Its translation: CASSDAGLAGETQYF.